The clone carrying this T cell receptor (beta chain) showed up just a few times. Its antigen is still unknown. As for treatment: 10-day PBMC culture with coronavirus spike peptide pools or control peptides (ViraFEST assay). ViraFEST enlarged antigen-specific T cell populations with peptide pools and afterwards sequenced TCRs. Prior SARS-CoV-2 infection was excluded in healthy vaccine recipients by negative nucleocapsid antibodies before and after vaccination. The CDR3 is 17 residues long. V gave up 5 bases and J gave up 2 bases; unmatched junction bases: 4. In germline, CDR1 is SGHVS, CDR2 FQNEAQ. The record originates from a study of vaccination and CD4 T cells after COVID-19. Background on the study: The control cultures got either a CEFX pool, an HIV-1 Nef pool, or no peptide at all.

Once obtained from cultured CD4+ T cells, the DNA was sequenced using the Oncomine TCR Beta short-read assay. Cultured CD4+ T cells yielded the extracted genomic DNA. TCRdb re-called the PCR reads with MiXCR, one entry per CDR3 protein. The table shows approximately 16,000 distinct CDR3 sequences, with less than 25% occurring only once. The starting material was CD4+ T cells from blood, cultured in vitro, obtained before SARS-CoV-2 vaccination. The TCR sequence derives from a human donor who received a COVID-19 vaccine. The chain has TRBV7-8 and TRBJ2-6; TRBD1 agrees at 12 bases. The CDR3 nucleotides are TGTGCCAGCAGCAGGGACAGGGGGCTGGCTGGGGCCAACGTCCTGACTTTC. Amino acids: CASSRDRGLAGANVLTF.